This TCR beta chain is from a study of blood T cell repertoires in COVID-19. Generated by immunoSEQ multiplex PCR, the TCRdb table keeps only in-frame clones and is missing some. The sample lists 25,000 to 30,000 clones, about three quarters occurring once. This CDR3 comprises 16 residues. Germline V gene sequence: CDR1 SGHNT, CDR2 YYREEE (reference sequence). Trimming removed 4 bases at V and 0 bases at J, with 11 bases between. This TCR was sampled from a boy aged 2 to 10 with active or convalescent COVID-19. The sequenced sample consisted of peripheral blood. This rearrangement joins TRBV5-4 to TRBJ2-6; no definite D call. CDR3 bases: TGTGCCAGCAGCGCAGGTTTAAGCTCTGGGGCCAACGTCCTGACTTTC. Amino acids: CASSAGLSSGANVLTF.